This T cell receptor beta chain was observed in a study of T cells in Graves' hyperthyroidism and ophthalmopathy. General study findings and limits: Researchers found most expanded thyroid clonotypes above 0.001 in blood as well. Ophthalmopathy cases were set apart from stable hyperthyroidism by a 13 V-J model.

The table lists this clonotype with many counts. Antigen specificity is unknown. CDR1 is DFQATT and CDR2 is SNEGSKA in the germline V gene (reference sequence). This CDR3 comprises 16 residues. V gave up 0 bases and J gave up 5 bases; unmatched junction bases: 8. TCR beta CDR3 regions were amplified from RNA. HTBI primers drove first-round RT-PCR of the TCR CDR3. MiXCR, applied by TCRdb to the multiplex PCR reads, yields one record per CDR3 protein. This sample yields about 260,000 distinct CDR3 sequences, of which over 20% are seen a single time; around 65% belongs to the top ten. Material for sequencing was blood. This TCR came from a young man with Graves' ophthalmopathy. The V gene is TRBV20-1, the J gene TRBJ2-1; 9 bases align to TRBD2. This CDR3 reads CSARERAGGIDNEQFF. In DNA form, the CDR3 reads TGCAGTGCTAGAGAGAGGGCGGGAGGGATCGACAATGAGCAGTTCTTC.